This TCR beta chain emerged from a study of a mutant IDH1 vaccine in newly diagnosed glioma. Background on the study: Either 4-6 weeks after radiotherapy alone or alongside temozolomide, vaccination was begun. The treated group averaged around 40 years old and was around 62% male, roughly 38% female.

General observations from the study: Pseudoprogression appears to have had no connection to changes in top peripheral T cell clonotypes.

Some clones are missing from TCRdb's copy, which holds only in-frame ones; the method was immunoSEQ multiplex PCR. The table records more than 50,000 clones, 89% of them present only once. About this clone: Its antigen is as yet unknown.

Time point denoted: week 11, during vaccination. The study gave 300 ug of mutant IDH1 20-mer peptide per vaccine dose, with topical imiquimod. Germline V gene data show CDR1 as WSHSY and CDR2 as SAAADI. V was clipped by 2 bases and J by 2 bases, with 10 bases between them. The CDR3 runs 15 residues. This clonotype was sampled from a man aged 35-49 years with glioma. The material was PBMCs, obtained from a glioma patient whose treatment included an IDH1 peptide vaccine. The V call is TRBV10-2, the J call TRBJ1-5; D gene unclear. The DNA for the CDR3 is TGCGCCAGCAGTGAGGTGGGAGGAGGCAATCAGCCCCAGCATTTT. It is translated as CASSEVGGGNQPQHF.